These 8 T cell receptor beta chains originate from one sample sequenced in a study of cytomegalovirus exposure and HLA in healthy donors. PCR employed 60 Vbeta and 13 Jbeta primers. Sequencing used immunoSEQ multiplex PCR; TCRdb keeps in-frame clones, though not all of them. The profile shows about 140,000 clones, roughly four fifths of them singletons. Sequenced: PBMCs. The receptors derive from a man between 18 and 29 years old in good health and CMV-seropositive.

The chain has TRBV18 and TRBJ1-5; D is possibly TRBD1 (5 bases). Trimming pared 1 base from V and 1 base from J, leaving 8 bases between. Germline V gene sequence: CDR1 KGHSH, CDR2 LQKENI. The length of the CDR3 is 15 residues. CDR3 sequence reads: CASSPRDYSNQPQHF. CDR3 DNA: TGTGCCAGCTCACCACGGGACTACAGCAATCAGCCCCAGCATTTT.

V gene TRBV28 combines with J gene TRBJ1-4; D might be TRBD1 (5 bases). In germline, CDR1 is MDHEN, CDR2 SYDVKM. The CDR3 consists of 13 residues. Trimming pared 7 bases from V and 8 bases from J, leaving 14 bases between. The CDR3 DNA is TGTGCCAGCAACGGCAGGGTAATAGAAAAACTGTTTTTT. Its translation is CASNGRVIEKLFF.

A few counts support this clone. The J gene is TRBJ2-1, the V gene TRBV2; TRBD2 matches 8 bases. CDR3 size: 15 residues. V lost 4 bases, J lost 8 bases, and 10 bases stayed unmatched. Germline V gives CDR1 SNHLY, CDR2 FYNNEI. The CDR3, as DNA: TGTGCCAGCAGTGCAACAGGGACTAGGACGGATGAGCAGTTCTTC. Translated: CASSATGTRTDEQFF.

This chain links TRBV23-1 with TRBJ1-2; 7 bases align to TRBD1. TRBV23-1 is reported as an ORF; its role is uncertain. CDR3 size: 14 residues. Unmatched junction bases numbered 6, after V lost 7 bases and J lost 1 base. Here the CDR3 reads CASKRQGGNYGYTF. DNA for the CDR3: TGCGCCAGCAAGCGACAGGGTGGTAACTATGGCTACACCTTC.

The rearrangement joins TRBV29-1 to TRBJ2-5; 9 bases map to TRBD1. The ends lost 6 bases at V and 3 bases at J; junction bases unmatched: 8. Looked up from germline, CDR1 is SQVTM and CDR2 is ANQGSEA. This CDR3 comprises 14 residues. CDR3 DNA: TGCAGCGTGGCCGAGTGGACAGGGGAAGAGACCCAGTACTTC. It is translated as CSVAEWTGEETQYF.

The chain combines TRBV20-1 with TRBJ1-2; TRBD1 is a possible D gene (5 bases). V shed 6 bases and J shed 12 bases, with 17 bases lying between them. The CDR3 spans 11 residues. CDR1 DFQATT and CDR2 SNEGSKA come from the germline V gene (reference sequence). The chain's CDR3 is CSATYRGVDTF. CDR3 DNA: TGCAGTGCAACCTATCGGGGGGTTGACACCTTC.

The CDR3 here is CASGRLAGETGELFF. CDR3 nucleotides: TGCGCCAGCGGTCGACTAGCGGGAGAGACCGGGGAGCTGTTTTTT. The chain recombines TRBV5-1 with TRBJ2-2, with 12 bases identical to TRBD2. The junction had 6 bases not matched to a gene; V was cut back by 7 bases and J by 5 bases. CDR3 length equals 15 residues. Per germline, CDR1 SGHRS and CDR2 YFSETQ.

The V gene is TRBV5-1, the J gene TRBJ2-2; TRBD2 matches at 10 bases. The CDR3 runs 16 residues. Germline CDR1 and CDR2: SGHRS and YFSETQ. J lost 7 bases, V lost 0 bases, and 6 bases had no gene match. CDR3: CASSLAAGGPSGELFF. In DNA form, the CDR3 reads TGCGCCAGCAGCTTGGCAGCGGGAGGGCCGAGCGGGGAGCTGTTTTTT.